This record covers a single TCR beta chain. The antigen is not known. Data came from immunoSEQ multiplex PCR; TCRdb stores just in-frame clones and leaves some out. The sample lists 50,000 to 60,000 clones, about four fifths occurring once. The sample is drawn from a study of OX40 agonist ivuxolimab in advanced cancers. Notes on the study in general: Antigen specificity was not determined for the expanded peripheral T cells.

This sample comprised CD4+ or CD8+ T cells sorted from blood, obtained in a trial of the OX40 agonist ivuxolimab. This receptor was taken from an adult with an advanced solid tumor such as melanoma, head and neck, liver or kidney cancer.

This CDR3 is CASSQAGAVGQPQHF. CDR3 nucleotide sequence: TGCGCCAGCAGCCAAGCAGGGGCGGTCGGTCAGCCCCAGCATTTT. The chain carries TRBV4-1 and TRBJ1-5; D might be TRBD1 (6 bases). Germline V lookup: CDR1 MGHRA, CDR2 YSYEKL. The V gene lost 1 base and the J gene lost 6 bases, with 13 bases spanning the gap. The CDR3 totals 15 residues.